The clone carrying this T cell receptor beta chain appeared a few times. Its specificity is unknown. This record belongs to a study of CD8 T cells in ankylosing spondylitis. With molecular barcodes, quantitative 5'-RACE was used to make the TCR beta libraries. TCRdb re-called the 5' RACE reads through MiXCR, storing one row per CDR3 protein. The sample comprises under 950,000 distinct CDR3 sequences, 15% to 20% of which are singletons, and over 15% rests with the top ten. Study-level points and caveats: Those disease-linked clones were CD8+; they were also relatively rare in peripheral blood. Ankylosing spondylitis blood seemed to carry a telltale TCR beta motif made of several highly homologous variants.

The length of the CDR3 is 12 residues. Trimming took 4 bases from V and 7 from J, leaving 11 bases between them. The germline gives CDR1 LNHDA, CDR2 SQIVND (reference sequence). The gene calls are TRBV19 and TRBJ2-7; maybe TRBD2 (5 bases). This clonotype was obtained from a male donor with ankylosing spondylitis. Sequencing was performed on blood, either unsorted or a sorted T cell fraction (not recorded which). CDR3 in DNA: TGTGCCAGTAGTACCGGACTGAAAGAGCAGTACTTC. Amino acid sequence: CASSTGLKEQYF.